In its sample, the clone carrying this TCR beta chain was seen a few times. These data originate in a study of patients and donors after allogeneic stem cell transplantation. TCRdb reprocessed the RT-PCR reads with MiXCR, giving one entry per CDR3 protein. The table has more than 850,000 distinct CDR3 sequences, more than 15% seen once. Sequenced: blood, either unsorted or a sorted T cell fraction (not recorded which). The sequence was obtained from a human donor who was either an allogeneic HSCT recipient or a stem cell or donor lymphocyte infusion donor (not recorded which). It is not recorded whose cells these are; they may come from a transplant donor.

The CDR3 bases are TGTGCCATCAGTGACGGGATGGATGGCTACACCTTC. It codes for CAISDGMDGYTF. The chain joins TRBV10-3 to TRBJ1-2; D remains unclear. Germline lookup yields CDR1 ENHRY and CDR2 SYGVKD. V was cut by 3 bases and J by 6 bases, with 8 bases left in between. This CDR3 region has 12 residues.